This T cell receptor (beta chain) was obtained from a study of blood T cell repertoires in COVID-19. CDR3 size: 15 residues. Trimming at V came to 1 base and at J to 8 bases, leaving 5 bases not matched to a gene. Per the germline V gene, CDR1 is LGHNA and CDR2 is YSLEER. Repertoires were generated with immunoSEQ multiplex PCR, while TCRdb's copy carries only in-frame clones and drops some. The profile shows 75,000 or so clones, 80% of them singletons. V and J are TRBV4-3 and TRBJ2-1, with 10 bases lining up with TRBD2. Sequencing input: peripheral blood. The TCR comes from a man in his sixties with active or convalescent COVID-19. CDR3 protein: CASSQVLAGRDEQFF. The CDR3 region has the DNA TGCGCCAGCAGCCAAGTACTAGCGGGGCGCGATGAGCAGTTCTTC.